One sample yielded the 20 T cell receptor beta chains listed below, sequenced in a study of cytomegalovirus exposure and HLA in healthy donors. TCRdb's table, derived via immunoSEQ multiplex PCR, lists solely in-frame clones and lacks some. The data show over 100,000 clones, 75% to 90% seen once. The sample was PBMCs. These receptors came from a woman aged 18-29 years in good health and CMV-seronegative.

The chain carries TRBV6-1 and TRBJ1-2, with D uncertain. Trimming took off 4 bases at V and 0 bases at J, with 12 bases between the two ends. Germline values: CDR1 MNHNS, CDR2 SASEGT. The CDR3 length is 15 residues. CDR3 loop: CASSVEVLSNYGYTF. CDR3 sequence (DNA): TGTGCCAGCAGTGTTGAGGTTCTCTCTAACTATGGCTACACCTTC.

The chain uses TRBV20-1 and TRBJ2-3; D not certain. V was trimmed by 5 bases and J by 3 bases, leaving 3 bases between them. There are 10 residues in the CDR3. Germline CDR1 and CDR2: DFQATT and SNEGSKA (reference sequence). The CDR3 loop reads CSASTDTQYF. The CDR3 coding sequence is TGCAGTGCTTCGACAGATACGCAGTATTTT.

The chain carries TRBV6-1 and TRBJ1-3, with TRBD1 matching 7 bases. Trimming took 4 bases from V and 7 from J; bases not matched to a gene: 10. In germline, CDR1 is MNHNS, CDR2 SASEGT. CDR3 length equals 15 residues. The CDR3: CASSAGGTHPNTIYF. CDR3 DNA: TGTGCCAGCAGTGCAGGGGGAACCCACCCTAACACCATATATTTT.

The CDR3 nucleotides are TGTGCCAGCAGCTGGGCAGGGCCCGTGTCTGGAAACACCATATATTTT. Translating it yields CASSWAGPVSGNTIYF. This rearrangement joins TRBV5-6 to TRBJ1-3, with D tentatively TRBD1 (5 bases). CDR1 and CDR2 from the germline V gene are SGHDT and YYEEEE. Trimming removed 3 bases at V and 1 base at J, with 14 bases between. The CDR3 has 16 residues.

The gene calls are TRBV6-6 and TRBJ1-1, with 8 bases lining up with TRBD1. Germline loops: CDR1 MNHNY, CDR2 SVGAGI (reference sequence). This CDR3 spans 14 amino acids. V was clipped by 7 bases and J by 4 bases; unmatched bases: 8. This CDR3 is CASTGGFGFTEAFF. CDR3 sequence (DNA): TGTGCCAGCACAGGGGGCTTTGGTTTCACTGAAGCTTTCTTT.

This chain connects TRBV11-3 to TRBJ2-2; 8 positions agree with TRBD1. The junction had 5 bases not matched to a gene; V was cut back by 3 bases and J by 2 bases. The germline CDR1 and CDR2 sequences are SGHNT and YENEEA. The CDR3 has 16 amino acids. This CDR3 is CASSFRGQGNTGELFF. CDR3 nucleotides: TGTGCCAGCAGCTTCCGTGGACAGGGTAACACCGGGGAGCTGTTTTTT. Supplemented by reference TRBV11-3 and TRBJ2-2, the full variable domain reads EAGVVQSPRYKIIEKKQPVAFWCNPISGHNTLYWYLQNLGQGPELLIRYENEEAVDDSQLPKDRFSAERLKGVDSTLKIQPAELGDSAVYLCASSFRGQGNTGELFFGEGSRLTVL.

This chain joins TRBV5-1 and TRBJ1-4; TRBD1 matches at 8 bases. With V trimmed by 0 bases and J by 7 bases, 5 bases remained unmatched. The CDR3 has 15 residues. Germline V CDR1 and CDR2: SGHRS, YFSETQ. This CDR3 reads CASSLETGGAEKLFF. DNA of the CDR3: TGCGCCAGCAGCTTGGAAACAGGGGGAGCTGAAAAACTGTTTTTT.

The CDR3 loop is CASSWRGGSTDTQYF. As DNA, the CDR3 is TGTGCCAGCAGCTGGAGGGGCGGGAGCACAGATACGCAGTATTTT. The chain has TRBV7-7 and TRBJ2-3, with D tentatively TRBD2 (6 bases). The CDR3 is 15 residues long. The V end was cut by 4 bases, the J end by 0 bases, with 11 bases between. Per the germline V gene, CDR1 is SSHAT and CDR2 is FNYEAQ (reference sequence). The full variable domain, completed using reference TRBV7-7 and TRBJ2-3, is GAGVSQSPRYKVTKRGQDVTLRCDPISSHATLYWYQQALGQGPEFLTYFNYEAQPDKSGLPSDRFSAERPEGSISTLTIQRTEQRDSAMYRCASSWRGGSTDTQYFGPGTRLTVL.

CDR3 nucleotide sequence: TGTGCCAGCACGCGGGGGAACACTGAAGCTTTCTTT. Protein sequence: CASTRGNTEAFF. The J gene is TRBJ1-1, the V gene TRBV6-5, with D uncertain. The CDR3 is 12 residues long. The V and J ends lost 7 bases and 1 base respectively, with 7 bases between them. Germline-derived CDR1 and CDR2 are MNHEY and SVGAGI.

The chain's CDR3 is CASSPWPGQGSEKLFF. CDR3 coding DNA: TGTGCCAGCAGCCCCTGGCCGGGACAGGGTAGTGAAAAACTGTTTTTT. The chain uses TRBV11-2 and TRBJ1-4, with 9 bases aligning to TRBD1. Trimming took 5 bases from V and 7 from J; bases not matched to a gene: 11. The CDR3 length is 16 residues. The germline V gene has CDR1 SGHAT and CDR2 FQNNGV.

The chain has TRBV5-1 and TRBJ1-4; D remains ambiguous. V lost 0 bases and J 0 bases, leaving 3 bases between the germline ends. There are 14 residues in the CDR3. Germline V gives CDR1 SGHRS, CDR2 YFSETQ. CDR3 bases: TGCGCCAGCAGCTTGGGGCCAACTAATGAAAAACTGTTTTTT. Protein: CASSLGPTNEKLFF.

The chain carries TRBV7-9 and TRBJ2-3, with TRBD1 matching over 8 bases. Germline V lookup: CDR1 SEHNR, CDR2 FQNEAQ (reference sequence). V lost 5 bases to trimming and J lost 11 bases; unmatched junction nucleotides: 18. This CDR3 has 16 residues. The CDR3 bases are TGTGCCAGCAGCGTCTGGACAGGGACCAACTCCCCAGGGCAGTATTTT. Translation gives CASSVWTGTNSPGQYF.

V gene TRBV2 combines with J gene TRBJ2-3; tentative D call: TRBD1 (5 bases). Trimming took off 6 bases at V and 4 bases at J, with 5 bases between the two ends. The CDR3 covers 11 residues. Germline values: CDR1 SNHLY, CDR2 FYNNEI. In DNA, the CDR3 is TGTGCCAGCAGCAGGGCAGATACGCAGTATTTT. This codes for CASSRADTQYF.

J is TRBJ1-2 and V is TRBV5-8; D possibly corresponds to TRBD1 (6 bases). The germline CDR1 and CDR2 sequences are SGHTS and YDEGEE. Trimming shortened V by 3 bases and J by 3 bases, and 18 bases separated the two germline ends. The CDR3 is 16 residues long. The CDR3 loop reads CASSSQKRTAYYGYTF. DNA for the CDR3: TGTGCCAGCAGCTCACAGAAAAGGACAGCCTACTATGGCTACACCTTC.

The rearrangement links TRBV14 to TRBJ2-1, with 13 bases identical to TRBD2. The CDR3 covers 20 residues. The V gene's germline CDR1 is SGHDN and CDR2 FVKESK. V shed 4 bases, J shed 0 bases, and the junction held 12 bases outside the gene matches. In nucleotides, the CDR3 is TGTGCCAGCAGCCGAGACCCGGGACTAGCGGGGTATGGCTCCTACAATGAGCAGTTCTTC. Encoded protein: CASSRDPGLAGYGSYNEQFF.

The chain links TRBV7-9 to TRBJ2-7; a weak D match, TRBD1 (6 bases). The CDR3 consists of 14 residues. Germline V gives CDR1 SEHNR, CDR2 FQNEAQ (reference sequence). V lost 4 bases and J lost 3, with 13 bases in between. CDR3 nucleotides: TGTGCCAGCAGCTCAAACCAGGGGTACTACGAGCAGTACTTC. It is translated as CASSSNQGYYEQYF.

The chain employs TRBV10-1 and TRBJ2-1, with 8 bases lining up with TRBD2. CDR3 length: 15 amino acids. V was pared by 1 base and J by 6 bases, with 5 bases of the junction left unmatched. CDR1 is WNHNN and CDR2 is SYGVQD in the germline V gene (reference sequence). This CDR3 is CASSEFSGGINEQFF. CDR3 DNA sequence: TGCGCCAGCAGTGAGTTCAGCGGGGGAATCAATGAGCAGTTCTTC.

The rearrangement joins TRBV5-1 to TRBJ2-4, with D hard to call. CDR1 SGHRS and CDR2 YFSETQ come from the germline V gene. The CDR3 is made up of 16 amino acids. Trimming took 0 bases from V and 6 from J, leaving 16 bases between them. The CDR3 protein is CASSLVAGMVGNIQYF. The CDR3 DNA reads TGCGCCAGCAGCTTGGTGGCAGGTATGGTAGGAAACATTCAGTACTTC.

The chain is built from TRBV10-3 and TRBJ2-3; perhaps TRBD2 as D (5 bases). V was clipped by 2 bases and J by 5 bases, with 11 bases between them. The germline gives CDR1 ENHRY, CDR2 SYGVKD. The CDR3 has 14 amino acids. CDR3 loop: CAISEGGRGDTQYF. The CDR3 nucleotides are TGTGCCATCAGTGAGGGTGGACGGGGAGATACGCAGTATTTT.

This clone was seen a few times. The chain is built from TRBV10-1 and TRBJ2-7; D is undetermined. V dropped 4 bases and J dropped 4 bases, with 5 bases sitting between them. Germline CDR1 is WNHNN and CDR2 is SYGVQD (reference sequence). The CDR3 runs 11 residues. Here the CDR3 reads CASSGGYEQYF. The DNA of the CDR3 is TGCGCCAGCAGTGGAGGTTACGAGCAGTACTTC.